Following are 21 T cell receptor beta chains from one sample sequenced in a study of blood T cell repertoires in COVID-19 (TCRdb year 2020). Receptor amplification or capture employed the immunoSEQ multiplex PCR assay. The table was pulled from immuneACCESS by TCRdb, which kept in-frame rearrangements only. Such tables lose some clones; where checked, under half of the loss comes from unresolved V genes, and the rest has no known cause. The sample table contains about 260,000 clones; only one count was recorded for around 82% of them. The top ten clonotypes cover around 7.8% of the sample. Sequencing used peripheral blood. The origin of the receptors is a human donor in a cohort sampled during active COVID-19.

V and J are TRBV6-1 and TRBJ2-5; 9 nucleotides match TRBD1. From germline, CDR1 is MNHNS and CDR2 SASEGT. This CDR3 has 17 residues. The V segment lost 2 bases and the J segment 5 bases; nucleotides outside the gene matches: 12. The CDR3 spells CASSELWGQGWWETQYF. In nucleotides, the CDR3 is TGTGCCAGCAGTGAACTCTGGGGACAGGGTTGGTGGGAGACCCAGTACTTC.

The chain links TRBV27 to TRBJ2-5; 7 bases are a match to TRBD2. V trimming: 5 bases; J trimming: 5 bases; junction bases outside the gene matches: 8. The CDR3 loop spans 14 amino acids. Germline CDR1 is MNHEY and CDR2 is SMNVEV (reference sequence). In DNA form, the CDR3 reads TGTGCCAGCAGTCCCCAGACTAGCCGGGAGACCCAGTACTTC. It translates to CASSPQTSRETQYF.

The chain employs TRBV3-1 (or the pseudogene TRBV3-2) and TRBJ2-5; weak D call: TRBD2 (5 bases). Trimming removed 2 bases from V and 4 bases from J, with 8 bases in between. This CDR3 spans 13 amino acids. From germline, CDR1 is LGHDT and CDR2 YNNKEL (reference sequence). In nucleotides, the CDR3 is TGTGCCAGCAGCCAATATCGGGGAGAGACCCAGTACTTC. Its translation is CASSQYRGETQYF.

V and J are TRBV21-1 and TRBJ1-5. TRBV21-1 is annotated as a pseudogene. The CDR3 contains 15 residues. The CDR3 DNA reads TGTGCCAGCAGCAAAGAGAGGGTGTTCAATCAGCCCCAGCATTTT. Translated, it gives CASSKERVFNQPQHF.

The V gene is TRBV7-8, the J gene TRBJ2-7; a possible D gene is TRBD2 (5 bases). Germline CDR1 SGHVS, CDR2 FQNEAQ. Trimming shortened V by 8 bases and J by 6 bases, and 17 bases separated the two germline ends. The CDR3 is 13 residues long. CDR3 in amino acids: CASRIRTSGEQYF. The CDR3 DNA reads as TGTGCCAGCCGCATAAGGACGAGCGGCGAGCAGTACTTC.

This CDR3 reads CSDWTSGAYNEQFF. The CDR3 DNA follows: TGCAGCGACTGGACTAGCGGGGCGTACAATGAGCAGTTCTTC. This chain connects TRBV29-1 to TRBJ2-1; 12 bases line up with TRBD2. This CDR3 has 14 residues. V lost 7 bases and J lost 4; bases outside the gene matches: 5. Germline CDR1 SQVTM, CDR2 ANQGSEA.

This clone was found a few times. The chain uses TRBV14 and TRBJ2-3; D perhaps matches TRBD2 (5 bases). CDR1 and CDR2 from the germline V gene are SGHDN and FVKESK. The germline V and J ends were trimmed by 0 bases and 0 bases, with 16 bases remaining between them. The CDR3 contains 18 residues. In DNA form, the CDR3 reads TGTGCCAGCAGCCAAGATTGGGGAGTCGGAACTAGCACAGATACGCAGTATTTT. Encoded protein: CASSQDWGVGTSTDTQYF.

The chain links TRBV13 to TRBJ2-4, with no clear D. Germline V gene data show CDR1 as PRHDT and CDR2 as FYEKMQ (reference sequence). The CDR3 covers 13 residues. Deletions cut 5 bases from V and 0 bases from J, with 5 bases between. CDR3 sequence (DNA): TGTGCCAGCAGCCGACTAGCCAAAAACATTCAGTACTTC. This encodes CASSRLAKNIQYF.

V usage is TRBV5-1 and J usage is TRBJ2-1; tentative D call: TRBD2 (6 bases). This CDR3 is 14 amino acids long. V was shortened by 2 bases and J by 7 bases, with 13 bases between the two germline ends. Germline CDR1 is SGHRS and CDR2 is YFSETQ. The CDR3 DNA reads TGCGCCAGCAGCTTCGGAGGGATTAAGAATGAGCAGTTCTTC. Translation: CASSFGGIKNEQFF.

This sequence joins TRBV7-3 and TRBJ1-1; D gene uncertain. V was shortened by 0 bases and J by 1 base, with 15 bases between the two germline ends. Germline loops: CDR1 SGHTA, CDR2 FQGTGA. The CDR3 sequence is 17 residues long. The CDR3 DNA sequence: TGTGCCAGCAGCTTAACCCGAGGTGCCGCTAAGAACACTGAAGCTTTCTTT. Encoded protein: CASSLTRGAAKNTEAFF.

The chain couples TRBV9 to TRBJ1-3; D unresolved. V gave up 0 bases and J gave up 12 bases, with 13 bases separating them. The CDR3 spans 13 residues. Germline V lookup: CDR1 SGDLS, CDR2 YYNGEE. The CDR3 loop reads CASSVDAGNHIYF. CDR3 in DNA: TGTGCCAGCAGCGTAGATGCGGGGAACCACATATATTTT.

Here the CDR3 DNA reads TGTGCCAGCAGCTTAGTAGGGGGCATCGGGGAGCTGTTTTTT. Translation gives CASSLVGGIGELFF. V is TRBV7-2 and J is TRBJ2-2; 7 bases fit TRBD1. Germline assignment: CDR1 SGHTA and CDR2 FQGNSA. Losses at the gene ends were 1 base for V and 7 bases for J; bases not matched to a gene: 3. The CDR3 has 14 amino acids. The full variable domain, with the rest looked up from reference TRBV7-2 and TRBJ2-2, is GAGVSQSPSNKVTEKGKDVELRCDPISGHTALYWYRQSLGQGLEFLIYFQGNSAPDKSGLPSDRFSAERTGGSVSTLTIQRTQQEDSAVYLCASSLVGGIGELFFGEGSRLTVL.

The gene calls are TRBV7-8 and TRBJ1-6; 8 bases line up with TRBD1. CDR3 size: 14 residues. Germline V gene lookup returns CDR1 SGHVS and CDR2 FQNEAQ. V lost 5 bases to trimming and J lost 9 bases; unmatched junction nucleotides: 6. Here the CDR3 DNA reads TGTGCCAGCAGCCTATGGGACAGGATTTCACCCCTCCACTTT. This codes for CASSLWDRISPLHF.

This clone was picked up one time. This chain uses TRBV19 with TRBJ2-5; 10 positions match TRBD2. Germline CDR1 is LNHDA and CDR2 is SQIVND (reference sequence). V lost 3 bases and J lost 5; bases outside the gene matches: 6. The CDR3 is 15 amino acids. CDR3 DNA sequence: TGTGCCAGTAGTATCCGACCAGCGGGGGGGGAGACCCAGTACTTC. Protein sequence: CASSIRPAGGETQYF.

This clone was recorded only once. The chain has TRBV7-2 and TRBJ1-2; TRBD1 matches 9 bases. Trimming took 6 bases from V and 6 from J; bases not matched to a gene: 5. The germline V gene has CDR1 SGHTA and CDR2 FQGNSA. The CDR3 runs to 13 residues. The CDR3 bases are TGTGCCAGCAGTCCGCGACAGGGGGATGGCTACACCTTC. Translation: CASSPRQGDGYTF.

V usage is TRBV2 and J usage is TRBJ1-2; TRBD1 agrees at 12 bases. Per germline, CDR1 SNHLY and CDR2 FYNNEI. V shed 8 bases and J 8 bases; nucleotides not matched to a gene: 12. The CDR3 has 15 amino acids. The chain's CDR3 is CASGAGGQGARGYTF. The CDR3 nucleotides are TGTGCCAGCGGAGCCGGGGGACAGGGGGCGCGAGGCTACACCTTC.

This chain connects TRBV27 to TRBJ1-6; TRBD1 is a possible D gene (6 bases). Trimming shortened V by 6 bases and J by 9 bases, and 21 bases separated the two germline ends. The CDR3 contains 16 residues. CDR1 MNHEY and CDR2 SMNVEV come from the germline V gene (reference sequence). The CDR3 region is CASREEAGLRGSPLHF. In nucleotides, the CDR3 is TGTGCCAGCAGGGAGGAGGCCGGGCTCAGGGGTTCACCCCTCCACTTT.

This clone was detected once. V gene TRBV7-9 combines with J gene TRBJ1-1; 8 bases are shared with TRBD1. The length of the CDR3 is 14 residues. The J segment lost 1 base and the V segment lost 6 bases, leaving 4 bases of the junction unmatched. CDR1 is SEHNR and CDR2 is FQNEAQ in the germline V gene (reference sequence). The CDR3 bases are TGTGCCAGCAGGCGGACAGGGAAGAACACTGAAGCTTTCTTT. Translating it yields CASRRTGKNTEAFF.

The chain employs TRBV24-1 and TRBJ2-1, with 10 positions matching TRBD2. Losses at the gene ends were 5 bases for V and 8 bases for J; bases not matched to a gene: 11. Germline V CDR1 and CDR2: KGHDR, SFDVKD. This CDR3 contains 16 residues. This chain's CDR3 is CATSAQIAGGRDEQFF. Here the CDR3 DNA reads TGTGCCACCAGTGCTCAAATAGCGGGGGGCAGGGATGAGCAGTTCTTC.

This clone has a handful of counts. The chain combines TRBV5-1 with TRBJ2-7; 7 bases agree with TRBD2. J gave up 3 bases and V 3 bases, and 9 bases lay outside the gene matches. The CDR3 is 15 amino acids. Germline V gives CDR1 SGHRS, CDR2 YFSETQ. The CDR3 reads CASSSSSGPFYEQYF. The CDR3 DNA sequence: TGCGCCAGCAGCTCATCTAGCGGACCCTTCTACGAGCAGTACTTC.

This chain links TRBV7-3 with TRBJ2-5; 8 nucleotides match TRBD2. This CDR3 has 16 amino acids. Germline CDR1 is SGHTA and CDR2 is FQGTGA. V gave up 2 bases and J gave up 4 bases; unmatched junction bases: 9. CDR3 sequence: CASSLEGPLAGETQYF. In DNA form, the CDR3 reads TGTGCCAGCAGCTTAGAGGGCCCCCTAGCGGGAGAGACCCAGTACTTC.